The TCR beta chain under discussion was sequenced for a study of control samples from healthy donors and cancer patients. Assay: immunoSEQ multiplex PCR; the TCRdb copy retains only in-frame clones and omits some. The sample yields about 160,000 clones, nearly 96% seen once. The clonotype originates from a woman aged 25 to 39 in good health. The material sequenced was blood.

The CDR3 sequence: CASSYYRAEAFF. CDR3 nucleotides: TGTGCCAGCAGTTACTACAGGGCTGAAGCTTTCTTT. The genes are TRBV6-5 and TRBJ1-1; D perhaps matches TRBD1 (6 bases). Germline loops: CDR1 MNHEY, CDR2 SVGAGI. V lost 1 base and J 6 bases, leaving 6 bases between the germline ends. The CDR3 is 12 amino acids.